This passage covers 19 T cell receptor beta chains from one sample sequenced in a study of CD8+ T cells in alopecia areata. As the sequencing template, cDNA was produced by extracting RNA and reverse transcribing it. Clones were read by immunoSEQ multiplex PCR, and TCRdb kept only the in-frame ones, dropping some. The table has 95,000 to 150,000 clones, 53% seen once; the top ten hold about 0.5%. Treatment here: oral pan-JAK inhibitor, 5-10 mg twice daily. The starting material was CD4+ T cells sorted from blood, obtained at week 4, from a patient treated with tofacitinib. These receptor sequences come from a human donor with alopecia areata.

This clone was observed a few times. The rearrangement links TRBV2 to TRBJ1-5, with unresolved D. Germline CDR1 SNHLY, CDR2 FYNNEI. Trimming removed 3 bases from V and 4 bases from J, with 7 bases in between. The CDR3 extends over 13 amino acids. The CDR3 DNA reads as TGTGCCAGCAGTGATATGGGGAATCAGCCCCAGCATTTT. Its protein product is CASSDMGNQPQHF.

This clone was detected only a few times. The V and J genes are TRBV29-1 and TRBJ1-1; D uncertain. The V gene's germline CDR1 is SQVTM and CDR2 ANQGSEA. The CDR3 length is 12 residues. Trimming stripped 3 bases from V and 5 bases from J, with 10 bases between. The DNA of the CDR3 is TGCAGCGTTGAGGGAGAGGTTACTGAAGCTTTCTTT. It translates to CSVEGEVTEAFF.

The chain couples TRBV7-2 to TRBJ2-3; D is possibly TRBD2 (6 bases). Germline loops: CDR1 SGHTA, CDR2 FQGNSA. Trimming pared 3 bases from V and 2 bases from J, leaving 9 bases between. This CDR3 is 14 amino acids long. CDR3 in DNA: TGTGCCAGCAGCTTGGGACTGTTCACAGATACGCAGTATTTT. It translates to CASSLGLFTDTQYF.

This clone has more than one count but fewer than ten. V and J are TRBV6-1 and TRBJ2-1; 9 bases align to TRBD2. The junction had 5 bases not matched to a gene; V was cut back by 6 bases and J by 2 bases. The CDR3 consists of 15 residues. In germline, CDR1 is MNHNS, CDR2 SASEGT. The CDR3 nucleotides read TGTGCCAGCAGATCCCGGACTAGCGCCTACAATGAGCAGTTCTTC. Residues: CASRSRTSAYNEQFF.

This rearrangement joins TRBV23-1 to TRBJ2-5, with TRBD2 identical over 10 bases. TRBV23-1 is noted as an ORF with a role that remains uncertain. The length of the CDR3 is 18 residues. J was trimmed by 1 base and V by 3 bases; bases with no gene match: 11. The CDR3 sequence: CASSHRIREREGQETQYF. DNA of the CDR3: TGCGCCAGCAGTCATCGTATACGTGAGCGGGAGGGCCAAGAGACCCAGTACTTC.

This clone was detected only once. The genes are TRBV29-1 and TRBJ2-2; D uncertain. There are 12 residues in the CDR3. With 5 bases removed from V and 1 base from J, the gap between germline ends came to 5 bases. Germline V CDR1 and CDR2: SQVTM, ANQGSEA. The CDR3 protein is CSVWQNTGELFF. The CDR3 DNA reads as TGCAGCGTTTGGCAGAACACCGGGGAGCTGTTTTTT.

The chain carries TRBV7-9 and TRBJ1-2; a possible D gene is TRBD1 (5 bases). Looked up from germline, CDR1 is SEHNR and CDR2 is FQNEAQ (reference sequence). Trimming pared 5 bases from V and 4 bases from J, leaving 11 bases between. The CDR3 runs 13 residues. The CDR3 nucleotides are TGTGCCAGCAGCCCGTTAGGGGTCTATGGCTACACCTTC. As protein: CASSPLGVYGYTF.

Many counts were recorded for this clone. This same CDR3 is encoded by further DNA sequences in the sample. J is TRBJ2-5 and V is TRBV14; no clear D gene. Germline V CDR1 and CDR2: SGHDN, FVKESK. V was clipped by 4 bases and J by 4 bases, with 7 bases between them. The CDR3 runs 12 residues. The CDR3 DNA sequence: TGTGCCAGCAGCCCCGTGGGAGAGACCCAGTACTTC. Translating it yields CASSPVGETQYF.

The chain links TRBV14 to TRBJ1-1; D gene unclear. CDR3 length: 14 amino acids. V lost 3 bases to trimming and J lost 5 bases, with 13 bases between them. The germline CDR1 and CDR2 sequences are SGHDN and FVKESK. The CDR3 region has the DNA TGTGCCAGCAGCCACCGTGAGGTATGGACTGAAGCTTTCTTT. Protein sequence: CASSHREVWTEAFF. The variable domain in full, with the rest retrieved from reference TRBV14 and TRBJ1-1, is EAGVTQFPSHSVIEKGQTVTLRCDPISGHDNLYWYRRVMGKEIKFLLHFVKESKQDESGMPNNRFLAERTGGTYSTLKVQPAELEDSGVYFCASSHREVWTEAFFGQGTRLTVV.

This clone was found a few times. The chain recombines TRBV5-4 with TRBJ2-1; D unclear. The CDR3 extends over 12 amino acids. Looked up from germline, CDR1 is SGHNT and CDR2 is YYREEE (reference sequence). Deletions cut 0 bases from V and 5 bases from J, with 3 bases between. The CDR3 protein is CASSLVNNEQFF. DNA of the CDR3: TGTGCCAGCAGCTTGGTTAACAATGAGCAGTTCTTC.

The chain links TRBV5-4 to TRBJ2-1; D is unclear. Trimming pared 0 bases from V and 9 bases from J, leaving 7 bases between. This CDR3 is built from 12 residues. Germline CDR1 and CDR2: SGHNT and YYREEE (reference sequence). In DNA form, the CDR3 reads TGTGCCAGCAGCTTGGCTCTCACTGAGCAGTTCTTC. It is translated as CASSLALTEQFF. Full variable domain (outside the CDR3, taken from reference TRBV5-4 and TRBJ2-1): ETGVTQSPTHLIKTRGQQVTLRCSSQSGHNTVSWYQQALGQGPQFIFQYYREEENGRGNFPPRFSGLQFPNYSSELNVNALELDDSALYLCASSLALTEQFFGPGTRLTVL.

This sequence joins TRBV6-5 and TRBJ2-3; no clear D gene. The V end lost 6 bases, the J end lost 2 bases, and 6 bases lay between the germline ends. The germline CDR1 and CDR2 sequences are MNHEY and SVGAGI. This CDR3 region has 12 residues. This chain's CDR3 is CASRGNTDTQYF. The CDR3 DNA reads as TGTGCCAGCAGGGGGAACACAGATACGCAGTATTTT.

This chain uses TRBV5-1 with TRBJ2-1; 10 bases are a match to TRBD2. Germline V gene sequence: CDR1 SGHRS, CDR2 YFSETQ. The V segment lost 3 bases and the J segment 6 bases; nucleotides outside the gene matches: 9. The CDR3 has 16 amino acids. This chain's CDR3 is CASSYGWGLASNEQFF. The CDR3 DNA is TGCGCCAGCAGCTATGGGTGGGGACTAGCGAGCAATGAGCAGTTCTTC.

This chain joins TRBV5-1 and TRBJ1-1, with 8 bases lining up with TRBD1. The germline V gene has CDR1 SGHRS and CDR2 YFSETQ. J lost 2 bases, V lost 2 bases, and 5 bases had no gene match. The CDR3 totals 15 residues. CDR3 protein: CASSFGTGGNTEAFF. The CDR3, as DNA: TGCGCCAGCAGCTTTGGGACAGGAGGTAACACTGAAGCTTTCTTT.

V gene TRBV29-1 combines with J gene TRBJ1-1; D is undetermined. The CDR3 covers 12 residues. Looked up from germline, CDR1 is SQVTM and CDR2 is ANQGSEA. The germline V and J ends were trimmed by 2 bases and 1 base, with 5 bases remaining between them. The CDR3 sequence is CSVEQANTEAFF. CDR3 coding DNA: TGCAGCGTTGAACAAGCGAACACTGAAGCTTTCTTT.

The genes are TRBV7-3 and TRBJ2-6; D remains unclear. The germline CDR1 and CDR2 sequences are SGHTA and FQGTGA. CDR3 length: 12 amino acids. V gave up 7 bases and J gave up 3 bases, with 4 bases separating them. CDR3 sequence reads: CASTDGANVLTF. The CDR3 nucleotides are TGTGCCAGCACAGATGGGGCCAACGTCCTGACTTTC.

The table lists this clone with many counts. The J gene is TRBJ1-2, the V gene TRBV7-2; no clear D gene. Trimming took off 1 base at V and 4 bases at J, with 13 bases between the two ends. The CDR3 covers 15 residues. From germline, CDR1 is SGHTA and CDR2 FQGNSA. CDR3 in amino acids: CASSLGLAETYGYTF. CDR3 bases: TGTGCCAGCAGCTTAGGGCTGGCAGAAACCTATGGCTACACCTTC.

The chain recombines TRBV28 with TRBJ1-6; the D is unclear. V was cut by 6 bases and J by 7 bases, with 13 bases left in between. In germline, CDR1 is MDHEN, CDR2 SYDVKM. This CDR3 is built from 14 residues. For the CDR3, the DNA is TGTGCCAGCAGAAACCGAGTGGCCAATTCACCCCTCCACTTT. Its protein is CASRNRVANSPLHF.

The gene calls are TRBV7-2 and TRBJ2-5, with 15 bases matching TRBD2. This CDR3 has 16 residues. V lost 5 bases and J lost 7; bases outside the gene matches: 8. Germline CDR1 reads SGHTA; CDR2 reads FQGNSA. CDR3 sequence: CASSRGLAGGPGTQYF. CDR3 nucleotides: TGTGCCAGCAGCCGGGGACTAGCGGGAGGTCCTGGGACCCAGTACTTC.